These 8 T cell receptor beta chains were all obtained from the same sample, sequenced in a study of molecular identifiers for immune sequencing clone quantification. TCRdb re-derived calls from the PCR reads in MiXCR, one entry per CDR3 protein. The sample holds about 640,000 distinct CDR3 sequences, just under 20% seen once. Sample: naive CD8+ T cells from blood, with Jurkat cell RNA spiked in. Subset indicated: FACS-sorted CD8+CD4-CCR7+CD45RA+ naive T cells. Receptor source: a human donor in good health. Some libraries in this study had Jurkat cell RNA spiked in.

This clonotype appeared a few times. This sequence joins TRBV7-9 and TRBJ1-2; a possible D gene is TRBD1 (6 bases). Germline CDR1 is SEHNR and CDR2 is FQNEAQ (reference sequence). The ends were cut back, 5 bases at V and 5 bases at J, with 21 bases in the middle. The length of the CDR3 is 16 residues. For the CDR3, the DNA is TGTGCCAGCAGCAAAGGGAAGGGGGGGGACATTTATGGCTACACCTTC. The encoded protein is CASSKGKGGDIYGYTF.

Ten or more counts support this clonotype. The chain carries TRBV12-5 and TRBJ2-3; 9 nucleotides line up with TRBD2. Germline loops: CDR1 LGHNT, CDR2 FRNRAP. Trimming took 3 bases from V and 2 from J; bases not matched to a gene: 6. This CDR3 is built from 16 residues. The CDR3 coding sequence is TGTGCTAGTGGTTTTAACCTAGCGGGGCCCACAGATACGCAGTATTTT. It codes for CASGFNLAGPTDTQYF.

This clonotype was seen more than once but under ten times. This chain joins TRBV7-3 and TRBJ2-2; possibly TRBD1 for D (5 bases). The CDR3 has 15 residues. With 6 bases removed from V and 3 bases from J, the gap between germline ends came to 14 bases. Germline CDR1 is SGHTA and CDR2 is FQGTGA. Written as DNA, the CDR3 is TGTGCCAGCAGTTTAGGGGCAGGAGACACCGGGGAGCTGTTTTTT. Its translation is CASSLGAGDTGELFF.

CDR3 sequence: CASSLSSRRAPSAYNEQFF. CDR3 DNA sequence: TGTGCCAGCAGCTTATCTAGCAGGAGGGCCCCCTCTGCCTACAATGAGCAGTTCTTC. The chain is built from TRBV7-9 and TRBJ2-1; perhaps TRBD2 as D (6 bases). In germline, CDR1 is SEHNR, CDR2 FQNEAQ (reference sequence). CDR3 size: 19 residues. Trimming took 2 bases from V and 2 from J, leaving 22 bases between them.

On this clonotype itself: Just one base apart from a much larger clone, this may be a read error. The gene calls are TRBV20-1 and TRBJ2-7; D might be TRBD2 (5 bases). CDR1 is DFQATT, CDR2 SNEGSKA, per germline (reference sequence). The CDR3 totals 13 residues. V dropped 5 bases and J dropped 0 bases, with 11 bases sitting between them. The CDR3 nucleotides are TGCAGTGCTGAGCGGATCAGCTCCTACGAGCAGTACTTC. Translation gives CSAERISSYEQYF.

The chain has TRBV9 and TRBJ1-2; TRBD1 matches 7 bases. Germline V lookup: CDR1 SGDLS, CDR2 YYNGEE. The junction had 8 bases not matched to a gene; V was cut back by 4 bases and J by 2 bases. The CDR3 is 15 amino acids. In nucleotides, the CDR3 is TGTGCCAGCAGCTCGTTCGACAGGGAGAACTATGGCTACACCTTC. Translation: CASSSFDRENYGYTF. The variable domain in full, completed from reference TRBV9 and TRBJ1-2, reads DSGVTQTPKHLITATGQRVTLRCSPRSGDLSVYWYQQSLDQGLQFLIQYYNGEERAKGNILERFSAQQFPDLHSELNLSSLELGDSALYFCASSSFDRENYGYTFGSGTRLTVV.

The sample holds many counts of this clonotype. The chain uses TRBV4-3 and TRBJ2-7, with a possible D match to TRBD2 (7 bases). CDR3 length: 16 residues. V was cut by 0 bases and J by 0 bases, with 12 bases left in between. Germline values: CDR1 LGHNA, CDR2 YSLEER. In nucleotides, the CDR3 is TGCGCCAGCAGCCAAGATGTTGGGGGGGCCTCCTACGAGCAGTACTTC. Encoded protein: CASSQDVGGASYEQYF.

The genes are TRBV3-1 and TRBJ2-3; 7 bases are shared with TRBD1. The V and J ends lost 3 bases and 0 bases, in that order; junction bases with no gene match: 12. Per the germline V gene, CDR1 is LGHDT and CDR2 is YNNKEL (reference sequence). This CDR3 comprises 18 residues. The CDR3 loop reads CASSQENRGRGSTDTQYF. DNA for the CDR3: TGTGCCAGCAGCCAGGAAAACAGGGGAAGAGGGAGCACAGATACGCAGTATTTT.